This TCR beta chain stems from a study of blood T cell repertoires in COVID-19. CDR3 length equals 18 residues. J was trimmed by 5 bases and V by 3 bases; bases with no gene match: 18. From germline, CDR1 is MDHEN and CDR2 SYDVKM. TCRdb keeps only in-frame clones here, not all; method: immunoSEQ multiplex PCR. Of roughly 230,000 clones listed, around 90% were seen once; the top ten hold about 1.8%. This sequence originates from a man between 65 and 85 years old with acute or convalescent COVID-19. Material for sequencing was peripheral blood. The chain employs TRBV28 and TRBJ1-2, with 7 bases matching TRBD1. CDR3 bases: TGTGCCAGCAGTTTCGTATTGTCAGTGGGGGACAGCAGTTATGGCTACACCTTC. Translated: CASSFVLSVGDSSYGYTF.